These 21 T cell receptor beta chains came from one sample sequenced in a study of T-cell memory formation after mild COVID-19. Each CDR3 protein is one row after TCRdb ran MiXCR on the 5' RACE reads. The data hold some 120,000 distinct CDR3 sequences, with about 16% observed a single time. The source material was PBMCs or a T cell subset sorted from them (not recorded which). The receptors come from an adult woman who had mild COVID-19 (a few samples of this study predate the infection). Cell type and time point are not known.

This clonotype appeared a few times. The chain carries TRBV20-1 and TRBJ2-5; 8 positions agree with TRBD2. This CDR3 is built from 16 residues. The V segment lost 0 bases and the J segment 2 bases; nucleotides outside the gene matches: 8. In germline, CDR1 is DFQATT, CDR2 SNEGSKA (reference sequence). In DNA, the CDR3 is TGCAGTGCTAGAGATCTAACTAGCGGAAAACAAGAGACCCAGTACTTC. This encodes CSARDLTSGKQETQYF.

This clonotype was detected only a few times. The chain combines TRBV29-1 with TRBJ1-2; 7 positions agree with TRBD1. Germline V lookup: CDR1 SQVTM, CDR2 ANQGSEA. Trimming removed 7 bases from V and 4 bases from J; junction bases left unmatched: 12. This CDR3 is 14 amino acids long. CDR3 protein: CSARSGTAPYGYTF. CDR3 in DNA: TGCAGCGCCCGTTCCGGGACAGCTCCCTATGGCTACACCTTC.

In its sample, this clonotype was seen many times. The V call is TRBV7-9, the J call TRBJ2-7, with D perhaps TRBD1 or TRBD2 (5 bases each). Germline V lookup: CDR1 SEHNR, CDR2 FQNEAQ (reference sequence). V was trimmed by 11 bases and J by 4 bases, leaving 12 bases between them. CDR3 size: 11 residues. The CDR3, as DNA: TGTGCCTCCGGGACGGTTTACGAGCAGTACTTC. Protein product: CASGTVYEQYF.

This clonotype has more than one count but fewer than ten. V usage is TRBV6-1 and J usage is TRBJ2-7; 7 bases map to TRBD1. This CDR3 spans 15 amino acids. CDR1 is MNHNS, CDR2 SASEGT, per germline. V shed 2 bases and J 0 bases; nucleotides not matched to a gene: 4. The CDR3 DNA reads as TGTGCCAGCAGTGAACCGGGACAGATCTCCTACGAGCAGTACTTC. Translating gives CASSEPGQISYEQYF.

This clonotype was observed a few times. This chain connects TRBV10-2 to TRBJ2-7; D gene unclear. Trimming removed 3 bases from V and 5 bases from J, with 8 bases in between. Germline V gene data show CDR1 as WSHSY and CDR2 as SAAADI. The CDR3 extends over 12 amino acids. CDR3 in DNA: TGCGCCAGCAGTGAACTTTTTAACGAGCAGTACTTC. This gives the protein CASSELFNEQYF.

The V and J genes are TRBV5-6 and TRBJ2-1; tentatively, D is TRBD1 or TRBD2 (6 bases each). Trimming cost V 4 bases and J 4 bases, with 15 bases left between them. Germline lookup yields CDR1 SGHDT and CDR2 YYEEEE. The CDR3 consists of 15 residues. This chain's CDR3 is CASSVTGGNYNEQFF. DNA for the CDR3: TGTGCCAGCAGCGTGACCGGGGGCAATTACAATGAGCAGTTCTTC.

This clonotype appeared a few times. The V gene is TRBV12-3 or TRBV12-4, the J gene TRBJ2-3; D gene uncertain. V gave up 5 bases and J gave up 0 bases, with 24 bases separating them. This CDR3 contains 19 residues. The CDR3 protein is CASSLPARVPSRSTDTQYF. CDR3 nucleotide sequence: TGTGCCAGCAGTCTCCCGGCCCGAGTCCCTTCACGCAGCACAGATACGCAGTATTTT.

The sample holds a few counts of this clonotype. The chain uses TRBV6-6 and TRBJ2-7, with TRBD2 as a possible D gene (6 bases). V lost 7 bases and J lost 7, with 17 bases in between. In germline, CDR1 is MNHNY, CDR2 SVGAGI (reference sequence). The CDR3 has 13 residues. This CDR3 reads CASTPGTLGEQYF. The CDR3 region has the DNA TGTGCCAGCACCCCCGGGACTCTGGGGGAGCAGTACTTC.

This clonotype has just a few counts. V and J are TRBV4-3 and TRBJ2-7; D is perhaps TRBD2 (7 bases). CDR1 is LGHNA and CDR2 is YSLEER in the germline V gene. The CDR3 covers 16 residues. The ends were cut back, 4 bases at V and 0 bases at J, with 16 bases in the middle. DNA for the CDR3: TGCGCCAGCAGCCCCCTGACGGGGGGCCGCTCCTACGAGCAGTACTTC. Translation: CASSPLTGGRSYEQYF.

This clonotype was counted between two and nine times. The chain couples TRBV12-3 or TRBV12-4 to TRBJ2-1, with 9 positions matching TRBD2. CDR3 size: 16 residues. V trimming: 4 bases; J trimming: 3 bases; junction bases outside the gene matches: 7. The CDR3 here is CASSSLGRGGYNEQFF. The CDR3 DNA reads TGTGCCAGCAGTTCTCTCGGGCGGGGGGGCTACAATGAGCAGTTCTTC.

In DNA, the CDR3 is TGCGCCAGCAAGACAGGTTCGGGGGCCAACGTCCTGACTTTC. It specifies CASKTGSGANVLTF. The chain joins TRBV5-1 to TRBJ2-6; D might be TRBD1 (6 bases). V lost 6 bases, J lost 4 bases, and 11 bases lay in between. The CDR3 sequence is 14 residues long. Germline V lookup: CDR1 SGHRS, CDR2 YFSETQ.

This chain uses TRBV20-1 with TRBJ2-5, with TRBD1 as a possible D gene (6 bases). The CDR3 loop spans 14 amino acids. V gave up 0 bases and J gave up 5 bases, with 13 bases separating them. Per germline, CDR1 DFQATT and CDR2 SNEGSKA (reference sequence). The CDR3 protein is CSARDGGPLETQYF. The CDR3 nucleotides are TGCAGTGCTAGAGATGGGGGCCCTCTCGAGACCCAGTACTTC.

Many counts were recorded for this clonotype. CDR3 DNA: TGTGCCAGCAGCGCGGGGGCGGATAATTCACCCCTCCACTTT. Translation: CASSAGADNSPLHF. The chain has TRBV7-8 and TRBJ1-6; D is possibly TRBD1 (6 bases). The CDR3 covers 14 residues. Germline CDR1 is SGHVS and CDR2 is FQNEAQ. The V end was cut by 5 bases, the J end by 5 bases, with 10 bases between.

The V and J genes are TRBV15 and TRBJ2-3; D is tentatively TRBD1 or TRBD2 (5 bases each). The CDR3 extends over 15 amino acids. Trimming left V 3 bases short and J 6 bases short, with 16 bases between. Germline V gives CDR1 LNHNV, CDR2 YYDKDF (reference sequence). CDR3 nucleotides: TGTGCCACCAGCAGTACACCGGGACCTTTGGATACGCAGTATTTT. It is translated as CATSSTPGPLDTQYF.

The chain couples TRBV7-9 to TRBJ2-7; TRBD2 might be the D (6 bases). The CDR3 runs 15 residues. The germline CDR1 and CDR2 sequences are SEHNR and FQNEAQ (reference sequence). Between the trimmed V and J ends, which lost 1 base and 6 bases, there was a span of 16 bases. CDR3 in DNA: TGTGCCAGCAGCTTAGTGACTAGTATCCCTCTCGAGCAGTACTTC. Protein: CASSLVTSIPLEQYF. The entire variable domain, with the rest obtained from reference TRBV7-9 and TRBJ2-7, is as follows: DTGVSQNPRHKITKRGQNVTFRCDPISEHNRLYWYRQTLGQGPEFLTYFQNEAQLEKSRLLSDRFSAERPKGSFSTLEIQRTEQGDSAMYLCASSLVTSIPLEQYFGPGTRLTVT.

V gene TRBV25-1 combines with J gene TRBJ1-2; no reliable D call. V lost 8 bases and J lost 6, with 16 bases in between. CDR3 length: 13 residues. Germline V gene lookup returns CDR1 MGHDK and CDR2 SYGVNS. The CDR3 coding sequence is TGTGCCAGCTCCAACGGGTTGGGTCATGGCTACACCTTC. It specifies CASSNGLGHGYTF.

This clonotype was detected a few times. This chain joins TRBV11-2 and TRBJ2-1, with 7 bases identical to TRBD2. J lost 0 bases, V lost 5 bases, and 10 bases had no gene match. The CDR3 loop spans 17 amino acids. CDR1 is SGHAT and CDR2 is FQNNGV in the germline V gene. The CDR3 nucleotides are TGTGCCAGCAGCGCAGACCCTAGCGGAAACTCCTACAATGAGCAGTTCTTC. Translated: CASSADPSGNSYNEQFF.

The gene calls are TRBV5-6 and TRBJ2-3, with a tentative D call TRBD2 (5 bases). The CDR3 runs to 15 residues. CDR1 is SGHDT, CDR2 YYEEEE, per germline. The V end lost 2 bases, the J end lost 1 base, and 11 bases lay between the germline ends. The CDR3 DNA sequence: TGTGCCAGCAGCTTAAAACGGGGTGGCACAGATACGCAGTATTTT. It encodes CASSLKRGGTDTQYF.

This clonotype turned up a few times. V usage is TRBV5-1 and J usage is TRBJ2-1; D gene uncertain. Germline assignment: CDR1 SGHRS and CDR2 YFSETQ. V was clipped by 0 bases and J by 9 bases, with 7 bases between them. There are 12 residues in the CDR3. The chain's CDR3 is CASSLALGEQFF. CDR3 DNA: TGCGCCAGCAGCTTGGCCCTGGGTGAGCAGTTCTTC.

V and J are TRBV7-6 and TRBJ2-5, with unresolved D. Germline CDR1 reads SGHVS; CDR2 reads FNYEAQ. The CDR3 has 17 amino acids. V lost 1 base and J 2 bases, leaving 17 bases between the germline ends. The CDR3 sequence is CASSLGPDVRSQETQYF. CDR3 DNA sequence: TGTGCCAGCAGCTTAGGCCCGGACGTCAGGAGTCAAGAGACCCAGTACTTC.

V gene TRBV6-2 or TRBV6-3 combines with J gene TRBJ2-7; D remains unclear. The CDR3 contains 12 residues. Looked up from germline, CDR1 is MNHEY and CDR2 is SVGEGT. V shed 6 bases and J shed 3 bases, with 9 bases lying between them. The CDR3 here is CASSLPGYEQYF. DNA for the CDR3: TGTGCCAGCAGCCTCCCCGGCTACGAGCAGTACTTC.